These 2 T cell receptor beta chains were sequenced from one sample in a study of blood T cell repertoires in COVID-19. The repertoire was sequenced with immunoSEQ multiplex PCR; TCRdb's copy has only in-frame clones and lacks some. The repertoire consists of under 200,000 clones, with 88% occurring once and the leading ten covering 5% to 6.5%. Source material: peripheral blood. The origin of the receptors is a man in his forties with active or convalescent COVID-19.

The count of this clone is one. This chain connects TRBV4-3 to TRBJ2-7; no clear D gene. CDR1 LGHNA and CDR2 YSLEER come from the germline V gene. There are 15 residues in the CDR3. The germline V and J ends were trimmed by 0 bases and 1 base, with 10 bases remaining between them. In DNA form, the CDR3 reads TGCGCCAGCAGCCAAGATCTGGTGGCATCCTACGAGCAGTACTTC. This codes for CASSQDLVASYEQYF.

This clone was found once. The chain uses TRBV7-8 and TRBJ1-1; 8 bases agree with TRBD1. Germline values: CDR1 SGHVS, CDR2 FQNEAQ. V dropped 4 bases and J dropped 6; count of bases not matched to a gene: 7. The CDR3 extends over 14 amino acids. The CDR3 region has the DNA TGTGCCAGCAGCTCCCGACAGGGGCTGGCTGAAGCTTTCTTT. This gives the protein CASSSRQGLAEAFF.